A selection of T cell receptor beta chains follows, all from one sample in a study of CD8 T cells in Susac syndrome. One entry per CDR3 protein, called by TCRdb with MiXCR from the immunoSEQ multiplex PCR reads. The table has under 300,000 distinct CDR3 sequences, 90% to 96% seen once; the top ten hold 0.1%. Sequenced material: CD4+ T cells from PBMCs. The source is a human donor with Susac syndrome. Both conserved end residues are part of each CDR3. The D gene is left open where the match is weak. Rows give clone size only sometimes, using once, few, many, or a class for an expanded clone.

clone_size	d_call	cdr3_length	j_call	v_call	cdr3_aa	cdr3_nt
.	.	13	TRBJ1-1	TRBV29-1	CSVEERGGTEAFF	TGCAGCGTTGAAGAGAGGGGTGGCACTGAAGCTTTCTTT
.	.	13	TRBJ1-1	TRBV29-1	CSVEGTEGTEAFF	TGCAGCGTTGAGGGGACGGAGGGAACTGAAGCTTTCTTT
.	TRBD1	13	TRBJ1-2	TRBV10-3	CAITSDRELGYTF	TGTGCCATCACGTCGGACAGGGAGTTGGGCTACACCTTC
.	.	16	TRBJ2-1	TRBV18	CASSLGQTTSYNEQFF	TGTGCCAGCTCCCTCGGACAAACCACCTCCTACAATGAGCAGTTCTTC
.	TRBD2	15	TRBJ2-7	TRBV18	CASSPPTSGRTEQYF	TGTGCCAGCTCACCACCGACTAGCGGGAGAACCGAGCAGTACTTC
.	TRBD1	15	TRBJ2-3	TRBV29-1	CSVQLGTARTDTQYF	TGCAGCGTGCAACTAGGGACAGCTAGGACAGATACGCAGTATTTT
.	.	14	TRBJ1-5	TRBV18	CASSERGSDQPQHF	TGTGCCAGCTCCGAGAGGGGGTCGGATCAGCCCCAGCATTTT
.	TRBD2	15	TRBJ2-7	TRBV3-1	CASSHVGTSPYEQYF	TGTGCCAGCAGCCACGTTGGGACTAGTCCCTACGAGCAGTACTTC
.	.	13	TRBJ2-1	TRBV29-1	CSVGAISLNEQFF	TGCAGCGTGGGGGCCATTTCCCTTAATGAGCAGTTCTTC
.	.	11	TRBJ2-1	TRBV20-1	CSAPLPNEQFF	TGCAGTGCCCCCCTCCCCAATGAGCAGTTCTTC
.	.	13	TRBJ2-1	TRBV20-1	CSASRLSSNEQFF	TGCAGTGCTAGTCGCTTATCGAGCAATGAGCAGTTCTTC
.	.	13	TRBJ2-7	TRBV29-1	CSVGSRYSYEQYF	TGCAGCGTTGGAAGTCGGTACTCCTACGAGCAGTACTTC
.	TRBD1	18	TRBJ2-2	TRBV29-1	CSVDLGLTGGAGTGELFF	TGCAGCGTTGATCTAGGCTTGACAGGGGGCGCTGGCACCGGGGAGCTGTTTTTT
.	.	15	TRBJ1-5	TRBV7-9	CASSFSYVGDQPQHF	TGTGCCAGCAGCTTCTCCTACGTGGGGGATCAGCCCCAGCATTTT
.	TRBD1	11	TRBJ1-1	TRBV29-1	CSTGQGTEAFF	TGCAGCACCGGACAGGGCACTGAAGCTTTCTTT
.	.	13	TRBJ1-4	TRBV29-1	CSATPGQNEKLFF	TGCAGCGCGACCCCCGGACAGAATGAAAAACTGTTTTTT
.	.	14	TRBJ1-2	TRBV27	CASSLSIGGTGYTF	TGTGCCAGCAGTTTATCGATAGGCGGTACTGGCTACACCTTC
.	.	14	TRBJ2-3	TRBV20-1	CSARTDYSTDTQYF	TGCAGCGCCCGGACCGATTATAGCACAGATACGCAGTATTTT
.	.	15	TRBJ1-2	TRBV29-1	CSTGGAGRTSYGYTF	TGCAGCACTGGGGGGGCAGGGAGGACGTCCTATGGCTACACCTTC
.	TRBD1	17	TRBJ2-3	TRBV24-1	CATSDRGTGTLTDTQYF	TGTGCCACCAGTGACAGAGGGACAGGGACCCTCACAGATACGCAGTATTTT
once	TRBD2	15	TRBJ2-1	TRBV10-3	CAISEIMRELNEQFF	TGTGCCATCAGTGAGATAATGCGGGAGCTCAATGAGCAGTTCTTC
.	TRBD2	15	TRBJ2-5	TRBV29-1	CSVNGLAGGPQTQYF	TGCAGCGTTAATGGACTAGCGGGAGGGCCACAGACCCAGTACTTC
.	TRBD1	12	TRBJ2-5	TRBV20-1	CSATDRVETQYF	TGCAGTGCCACCGACAGGGTAGAGACCCAGTACTTC
.	TRBD2	18	TRBJ2-1	TRBV9	CASSVVSGGDSSYNEQFF	TGTGCCAGCAGCGTAGTTAGCGGGGGGGATAGCTCCTACAATGAGCAGTTCTTC
.	.	15	TRBJ2-1	TRBV6-4	CASSATRESYNEQFF	TGTGCCAGCAGTGCCACTAGAGAGTCCTACAATGAGCAGTTCTTC
.	.	12	TRBJ2-7	TRBV5-4	CASRSDTYEQYF	TGTGCCAGCAGGTCCGATACTTACGAGCAGTACTTC
.	.	11	TRBJ2-5	TRBV20-1	CSARIQETQYF	TGCAGTGCTAGGATTCAAGAGACCCAGTACTTC
.	.	14	TRBJ2-7	TRBV9	CASSVTGRHYEQYF	TGTGCCAGCAGCGTAACGGGTCGACACTACGAGCAGTACTTC
.	TRBD1	14	TRBJ2-5	TRBV19	CASSGQGAQETQYF	TGTGCCAGTAGTGGACAGGGAGCCCAAGAGACCCAGTACTTC
.	.	12	TRBJ1-1	TRBV2	CASRQQNTEAFF	TGTGCCAGCAGACAACAGAACACTGAAGCTTTCTTT
.	.	10	TRBJ1-1	TRBV29-1	CSYRNTEAFF	TGCAGCTACAGAAACACTGAAGCTTTCTTT
.	.	14	TRBJ2-1	TRBV15	CATSRFRDSREQFF	TGTGCCACCAGCAGATTCCGGGACTCCCGCGAGCAGTTCTTC